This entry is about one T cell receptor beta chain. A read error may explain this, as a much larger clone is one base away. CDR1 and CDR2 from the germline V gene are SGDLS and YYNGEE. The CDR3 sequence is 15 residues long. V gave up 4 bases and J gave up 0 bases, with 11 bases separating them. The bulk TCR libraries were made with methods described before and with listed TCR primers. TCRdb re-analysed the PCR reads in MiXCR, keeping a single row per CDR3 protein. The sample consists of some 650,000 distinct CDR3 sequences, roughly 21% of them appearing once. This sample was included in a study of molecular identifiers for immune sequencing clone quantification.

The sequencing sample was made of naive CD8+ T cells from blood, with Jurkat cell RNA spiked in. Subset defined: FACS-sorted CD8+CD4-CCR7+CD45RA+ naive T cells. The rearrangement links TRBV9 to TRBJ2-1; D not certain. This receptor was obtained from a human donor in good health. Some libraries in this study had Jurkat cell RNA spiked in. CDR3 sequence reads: CASSLDVGSYNEQFF. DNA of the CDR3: TGTGCCAGCAGCCTGGATGTGGGCTCCTACAATGAGCAGTTCTTC.